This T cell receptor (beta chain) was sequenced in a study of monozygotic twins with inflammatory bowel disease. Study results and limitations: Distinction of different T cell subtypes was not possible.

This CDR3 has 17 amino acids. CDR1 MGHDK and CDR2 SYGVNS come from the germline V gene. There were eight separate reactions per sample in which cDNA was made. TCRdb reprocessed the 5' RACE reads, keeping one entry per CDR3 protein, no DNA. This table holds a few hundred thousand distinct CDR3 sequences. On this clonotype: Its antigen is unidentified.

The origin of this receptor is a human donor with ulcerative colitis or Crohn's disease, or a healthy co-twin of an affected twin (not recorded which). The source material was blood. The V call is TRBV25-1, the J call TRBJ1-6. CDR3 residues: CASSEYMGATTPSPLHF.